One and the same sample provided the 25 T cell receptor beta chains below, sequenced in a study of response to subunit inactivated influenza vaccine. One entry per CDR3 protein results from TCRdb running MiXCR on the RT-PCR reads. The repertoire holds hundreds of thousands of distinct CDR3 sequences, with roughly 18% as singletons. The sample consisted of PBMCs from blood, taken about 5 days after vaccination. All receptors come from a man aged 50-60 years who received an inactivated influenza vaccine.

The chain has TRBV20-1 and TRBJ2-2, with D perhaps TRBD1 (6 bases). Germline CDR1 and CDR2: DFQATT and SNEGSKA (reference sequence). Trimming removed 3 bases at V and 1 base at J, with 9 bases between. CDR3 length: 14 amino acids. The CDR3 protein is CSARPGQNTGELFF. Written as DNA, the CDR3 is TGCAGTGCTAGGCCGGGACAGAACACCGGGGAGCTGTTTTTT.

The rearrangement uses TRBV10-3 and TRBJ1-2; 9 bases match TRBD1. V lost 7 bases, J lost 6 bases, and 12 bases stayed unmatched. The CDR3 sequence is 15 residues long. CDR1 is ENHRY and CDR2 is SYGVKD in the germline V gene. CDR3: CAINPLQGASDGYTF. Here the CDR3 DNA reads TGTGCCATCAACCCATTACAGGGGGCGTCTGATGGCTACACCTTC.

This clonotype was seen ten or more times. Here the CDR3 DNA reads TGTGCCAGCAGTAAGGGACAGTCGGATAGGTACTTC. It is translated as CASSKGQSDRYF. V is TRBV6-6 and J is TRBJ2-7, with 7 bases aligning to TRBD1. The CDR3 length is 12 residues. Looked up from germline, CDR1 is MNHNY and CDR2 is SVGAGI (reference sequence). After removal of 5 bases from V and 12 bases from J, the junction contained 10 bases not matched to a gene.

The V and J genes are TRBV20-1 and TRBJ1-5; 9 bases are shared with TRBD1. This CDR3 is 15 amino acids long. The V gene's germline CDR1 is DFQATT and CDR2 SNEGSKA (reference sequence). The V and J ends lost 3 bases and 0 bases, in that order; junction bases with no gene match: 3. This chain's CDR3 is CSARGTGSSNQPQHF. CDR3 in DNA: TGCAGTGCTAGGGGGACAGGGAGTAGCAATCAGCCCCAGCATTTT.

A few counts support this clonotype. V usage is TRBV27 and J usage is TRBJ2-7; 7 bases map to TRBD1. The CDR3 has 13 residues. V was clipped by 5 bases and J by 7 bases; unmatched bases: 8. Germline V gene data show CDR1 as MNHEY and CDR2 as SMNVEV (reference sequence). The CDR3 is CASSLTGVGEQYF. The CDR3 nucleotides read TGTGCCAGCAGTCTCACAGGGGTGGGAGAGCAGTACTTC.

The sample holds a few counts of this clonotype. The V and J genes are TRBV4-3 and TRBJ2-3; D is possibly TRBD1 or TRBD2 (5 bases each). The CDR3 is 17 amino acids. Trimming pared 0 bases from V and 2 bases from J, leaving 15 bases between. Germline CDR1 LGHNA, CDR2 YSLEER. The CDR3: CASSQDPGPALTDTQYF. DNA for the CDR3: TGCGCCAGCAGCCAAGATCCGGGGCCCGCTCTCACAGATACGCAGTATTTT.

This clonotype has only a few counts. V and J are TRBV12-3 or TRBV12-4 and TRBJ1-4; D gene uncertain. This CDR3 region has 15 residues. Trimming removed 2 bases from V and 7 bases from J, with 14 bases in between. The CDR3 sequence: CASSLTGWAVEKLFF. The CDR3 coding sequence is TGTGCCAGCAGTTTAACGGGTTGGGCAGTTGAAAAACTGTTTTTT.

In its sample, this clonotype was seen a few times. V and J are TRBV6-5 and TRBJ2-7, with D possibly matching TRBD1 (6 bases). The CDR3 sequence is 12 residues long. Trimming pared 8 bases from V and 3 bases from J, leaving 11 bases between. The germline gives CDR1 MNHEY, CDR2 SVGAGI. The CDR3, as DNA: TGTGCCAGCGGCCGGACAGACTACGAGCAGTACTTC. The encoded protein is CASGRTDYEQYF.

The V gene is TRBV5-1, the J gene TRBJ2-7; 9 bases are a match to TRBD2. The CDR3 is made up of 14 amino acids. Germline CDR1 SGHRS, CDR2 YFSETQ. V lost 4 bases, J lost 2 bases, and 4 bases stayed unmatched. CDR3 protein: CASSETSGPYEQYF. CDR3 nucleotides: TGCGCCAGCAGCGAGACTAGCGGCCCCTACGAGCAGTACTTC.

This clonotype was counted at least ten times. This rearrangement joins TRBV5-1 to TRBJ2-5; D is uncertain. The CDR3 extends over 11 amino acids. Trimming pared 4 bases from V and 2 bases from J, leaving 3 bases between. Germline V lookup: CDR1 SGHRS, CDR2 YFSETQ. CDR3 residues: CASSMQETQYF. CDR3 nucleotide sequence: TGCGCCAGCAGCATGCAAGAGACCCAGTACTTC.

The V call is TRBV7-3, the J call TRBJ2-3, with 9 bases identical to TRBD2. CDR3 size: 15 residues. Germline V CDR1 and CDR2: SGHTA, FQGTGA. The J segment lost 2 bases and the V segment lost 4 bases, leaving 4 bases of the junction unmatched. The CDR3 sequence: CASSSSGTYTDTQYF. CDR3 coding DNA: TGTGCCAGCAGCTCTAGCGGGACCTACACAGATACGCAGTATTTT.

This clonotype was found many times. The chain uses TRBV20-1 and TRBJ2-3; D remains unclear. CDR1 is DFQATT and CDR2 is SNEGSKA in the germline V gene (reference sequence). Trimming shortened V by 3 bases and J by 4 bases, and 5 bases separated the two germline ends. This CDR3 region has 11 residues. The CDR3 DNA reads as TGCAGTGCTAGCGGGCCAGATACGCAGTATTTT. It codes for CSASGPDTQYF.

This clonotype was observed many times. This chain links TRBV20-1 with TRBJ2-1; D possibly corresponds to TRBD2 (7 bases). V was pared by 0 bases and J by 7 bases, with 19 bases between. Germline CDR1 reads DFQATT; CDR2 reads SNEGSKA (reference sequence). The CDR3 loop spans 16 amino acids. CDR3 nucleotide sequence: TGCAGTGCTAGAGATCCGAGGGGGGGCCGTATTAATGAGCAGTTCTTC. This translates into CSARDPRGGRINEQFF.

Remarks on this clonotype: Since a much larger clone is just one base distant, this may be a read error. The chain carries TRBV24-1 and TRBJ2-1, with TRBD2 matching 11 bases. Germline trimming cut 2 bases from V and 7 bases from J; bases unmatched to any gene: 3. Germline assignment: CDR1 KGHDR and CDR2 SFDVKD. This CDR3 spans 15 amino acids. The CDR3 nucleotides read TGTGCCACCAGTGATTCTAGCGGGGGGAGAAATGAGCAGTTCTTC. Amino acid sequence: CATSDSSGGRNEQFF.

This clonotype has only a few counts. The rearrangement uses TRBV7-9 and TRBJ2-1; D is perhaps TRBD1 (5 bases). The CDR3 covers 15 residues. Trimming removed 3 bases at V and 7 bases at J, with 16 bases between. CDR1 and CDR2 (germline): SEHNR, FQNEAQ (reference sequence). For the CDR3, the DNA is TGTGCCAGCAGCTTGCTTAGTAGGGGTGAAAATGAGCAGTTCTTC. Translated, it gives CASSLLSRGENEQFF. Full variable domain (outside the CDR3, taken from reference TRBV7-9 and TRBJ2-1): DTGVSQNPRHKITKRGQNVTFRCDPISEHNRLYWYRQTLGQGPEFLTYFQNEAQLEKSRLLSDRFSAERPKGSFSTLEIQRTEQGDSAMYLCASSLLSRGENEQFFGPGTRLTVL.

V usage is TRBV7-8 and J usage is TRBJ1-5; D is ambiguous. CDR3 length equals 16 residues. V was cut by 1 base and J by 4 bases, with 14 bases left in between. From germline, CDR1 is SGHVS and CDR2 FQNEAQ. This CDR3 reads CASSLVSSRSNQPQHF. In DNA, the CDR3 is TGTGCCAGCAGCTTAGTATCGAGCAGGAGTAATCAGCCCCAGCATTTT.

This chain links TRBV7-6 with TRBJ2-5; no firm D call. V was cut by 7 bases and J by 2 bases, with 11 bases left in between. This CDR3 contains 13 residues. In germline, CDR1 is SGHVS, CDR2 FNYEAQ. Here the CDR3 DNA reads TGTGCCAGCACTGACCGGTTACAAGAGACCCAGTACTTC. Residues: CASTDRLQETQYF.

In its sample, this clonotype was seen a few times. The chain uses TRBV12-3 or TRBV12-4 and TRBJ2-3; the D is unclear. The CDR3 length is 16 residues. Between the trimmed V and J ends, which lost 2 bases and 4 bases, there was a span of 16 bases. DNA for the CDR3: TGTGCCAGCAGTTTATGGTCTACGTACAACTCAGATACGCAGTATTTT. Its translation is CASSLWSTYNSDTQYF.

This chain joins TRBV4-3 and TRBJ2-1, with 7 nucleotides matching TRBD2. The ends lost 1 base at V and 3 bases at J; junction bases unmatched: 6. Per germline, CDR1 LGHNA and CDR2 YSLEER. This CDR3 region has 16 residues. The CDR3 spells CASSQAAGTNYNEQFF. The CDR3 nucleotides are TGCGCCAGCAGCCAAGCGGCCGGGACTAACTACAATGAGCAGTTCTTC.

This clonotype was found many times. V is TRBV27 and J is TRBJ2-7; 9 bases agree with TRBD1. Per germline, CDR1 MNHEY and CDR2 SMNVEV (reference sequence). V lost 8 bases to trimming and J lost 6 bases; unmatched junction nucleotides: 8. The CDR3 spans 13 residues. CDR3 amino acids: CASYPQGAGEQYF. The CDR3 coding sequence is TGTGCCAGCTACCCACAGGGGGCCGGCGAGCAGTACTTC.

The chain joins TRBV5-6 to TRBJ2-1; 8 bases map to TRBD2. Per germline, CDR1 SGHDT and CDR2 YYEEEE. CDR3 length: 16 residues. V lost 3 bases, J lost 5 bases, and 10 bases stayed unmatched. In DNA form, the CDR3 reads TGTGCCAGCAGCTCCCCCGGAATAGCGGGAAACAATGAGCAGTTCTTC. Translating it yields CASSSPGIAGNNEQFF.

The sample holds a few counts of this clonotype. This chain uses TRBV5-6 with TRBJ2-7, with D tentatively TRBD1 or TRBD2 (5 bases each). V shed 2 bases and J shed 6 bases, with 15 bases lying between them. CDR3 size: 14 residues. Germline-derived CDR1 and CDR2 are SGHDT and YYEEEE. The CDR3 sequence: CASSLVEGLIEQYF. The CDR3 nucleotides read TGTGCCAGCAGCTTAGTAGAGGGGCTCATCGAGCAGTACTTC.

As regards this clonotype: Compared with germline, one end of the junction differs, possibly owing to a read error. This chain uses TRBV29-1 with TRBJ1-1; weak D call: TRBD1 (6 bases). Per the germline V gene, CDR1 is SQVTM and CDR2 is ANQGSEA. CDR3 length: 11 residues. In DNA, the CDR3 is TGCAGCGTTGCCCCTGAAAAGGGACACAACTTT. Its translation: CSVAPEKGHNF.

The chain uses TRBV28 and TRBJ2-1, with D possibly being TRBD1 (6 bases). V was cut by 6 bases and J by 2 bases, with 17 bases left in between. The length of the CDR3 is 16 residues. CDR1 and CDR2 from the germline V gene are MDHEN and SYDVKM. This chain's CDR3 is CASSSFVGATYNEQFF. The CDR3 DNA is TGTGCCAGCAGCTCTTTTGTGGGGGCAACCTACAATGAGCAGTTCTTC.

This clonotype has a handful of counts. The chain combines TRBV6-1 with TRBJ1-5; D call uncertain. This CDR3 is 12 amino acids long. CDR1 and CDR2 from the germline V gene are MNHNS and SASEGT. V lost 6 bases to trimming and J lost 7 bases, with 10 bases between them. The CDR3 protein is CASSRTGQPQHF. DNA for the CDR3: TGTGCCAGCAGCCGGACCGGCCAGCCCCAGCATTTT.